This T cell receptor (beta chain) was obtained from a study of OX40 agonist ivuxolimab in advanced cancers. Study summary: Patients were given ivuxolimab, an antibody that agonizes OX40 (CD134). Three dose-escalation patients had partial responses: one with hepatocellular carcinoma and two with cutaneous melanoma.

General study findings and limits: Within 6 weeks, CD4+ and CD8+ blood T cells expanded clonally at 0.1 to 3.0 mg/kg.

This clone was seen only once. The antigen is not known. Prior autoimmune disease or systemic immunosuppression barred patients. Clones were sequenced by immunoSEQ multiplex PCR, and TCRdb holds only the in-frame ones, with some missing. The data contain tens of thousands of clones, 84% of them singletons. Germline V gene sequence: CDR1 MNHEY, CDR2 SMNVEV (reference sequence). The CDR3 runs 13 residues. Trimming removed 6 bases from V and 5 bases from J; junction bases left unmatched: 6. This clonotype was obtained from an adult with an advanced solid tumor such as melanoma, head and neck, liver or kidney cancer. Sequenced material: CD4+ or CD8+ T cells sorted from blood, taken in a trial of the OX40 agonist ivuxolimab. The chain joins TRBV27 to TRBJ1-2; 7 bases are shared with TRBD1. Here the CDR3 DNA reads TGTGCCAGCAGCTACAGGGGCGGGTATGGCTACACCTTC. Protein sequence: CASSYRGGYGYTF.